This entry lists 28 T cell receptor beta chains sequenced from one sample in a study of Graves' ophthalmopathy and Graves' hyperthyroidism. As the template, RNA transcripts were used to amplify TCR beta CDR3 regions. HTBI primers were used in a first-round RT-PCR, which preceded a second-round multiplex PCR. TCRdb re-called the multiplex PCR reads through MiXCR, storing one row per CDR3 protein. Of a few hundred thousand distinct CDR3 sequences detected, about 15% appear once; the ten largest clones hold 2.4%. The sample was peripheral blood. Source of these receptors: an adult woman with stable Graves' hyperthyroidism.

This chain connects TRBV5-1 to TRBJ2-1; either TRBD1 or TRBD2 may fit D (5 bases each). Germline CDR1 and CDR2: SGHRS and YFSETQ. The CDR3 sequence is 16 residues long. Trimming pared 1 base from V and 8 bases from J, leaving 19 bases between. The CDR3 sequence is CASSLLAPPWDHEQFF. The CDR3 DNA reads as TGCGCCAGCAGCTTGTTAGCCCCGCCGTGGGACCATGAGCAGTTCTTC.

The chain combines TRBV6-1 with TRBJ1-5; 7 nucleotides line up with TRBD1. V shed 1 base, J shed 2 bases, and the junction held 5 bases outside the gene matches. The CDR3 totals 16 residues. Germline V gene sequence: CDR1 MNHNS, CDR2 SASEGT. The CDR3 here is CASSEEAGGGNQPQHF. CDR3 coding DNA: TGTGCCAGCAGTGAAGAGGCAGGGGGGGGCAATCAGCCCCAGCATTTT.

This clonotype came up many times. The V and J genes are TRBV29-1 and TRBJ2-2; D uncertain. The CDR3 sequence is 13 residues long. In germline, CDR1 is SQVTM, CDR2 ANQGSEA. V shed 7 bases and J shed 0 bases, with 9 bases lying between them. The CDR3 DNA sequence: TGCAGCGCCCCATCCTCGAACACCGGGGAGCTGTTTTTT. Residues: CSAPSSNTGELFF.

This clonotype occurred many times. This chain connects TRBV28 to TRBJ2-5, with D maybe TRBD2 (6 bases). The CDR3 is 12 amino acids. The germline V gene has CDR1 MDHEN and CDR2 SYDVKM. In DNA, the CDR3 is TGTGTCGTATTGGGGGGTACCGAGACCCAGTACTTC. Translating gives CVVLGGTETQYF.

This clonotype was counted at least ten times. The rearrangement uses TRBV28 and TRBJ1-2; 7 bases align to TRBD1. This CDR3 contains 13 residues. Germline assignment: CDR1 MDHEN and CDR2 SYDVKM. Losses at the gene ends were 5 bases for V and 6 bases for J; bases not matched to a gene: 6. The CDR3 sequence is CASSRGTDHGYTF. CDR3 coding DNA: TGTGCCAGCAGTCGGGGGACAGACCATGGCTACACCTTC.

The chain combines TRBV28 with TRBJ1-1; the D is unclear. V shed 9 bases and J shed 3 bases, with 8 bases lying between them. There are 11 residues in the CDR3. CDR1 is MDHEN and CDR2 is SYDVKM in the germline V gene. The CDR3 DNA reads TGTGCCAGGGCGGAGGACACTGAAGCTTTCTTT. Translated, it gives CARAEDTEAFF. The variable domain in full, completed from reference TRBV28 and TRBJ1-1, reads DVKVTQSSRYLVKRTGEKVFLECVQDMDHENMFWYRQDPGLGLRLIYFSYDVKMKEKGDIPEGYSVSREKKERFSLILESASTNQTSMYLCARAEDTEAFFGQGTRLTVV.

This clonotype was seen ten or more times. The CDR3 sequence: CASRGAGEAFF. In nucleotides, the CDR3 is TGTGCCAGCAGGGGGGCTGGTGAAGCTTTCTTT. The chain has TRBV6-2 or TRBV6-3 and TRBJ1-1; TRBD1 might be the D (6 bases). Trimming took off 6 bases at V and 7 bases at J, with 9 bases between the two ends. The CDR3 length is 11 residues. Germline V lookup: CDR1 MNHEY, CDR2 SVGEGT.

There are many counts of this clonotype. The rearrangement links TRBV29-1 to TRBJ1-2, with D unresolved. Germline lookup yields CDR1 SQVTM and CDR2 ANQGSEA. The CDR3 loop spans 12 amino acids. Trimming removed 4 bases at V and 5 bases at J, with 11 bases between. The CDR3 coding sequence is TGCAGCGTTGTGGACGAGCTTTATGGCTACACCTTC. This codes for CSVVDELYGYTF. Looking up the rest from reference TRBV29-1 and TRBJ1-2 gives the full variable domain: SAVISQKPSRDICQRGTSLTIQCQVDSQVTMMFWYRQQPGQSLTLIATANQGSEATYESGFVIDKFPISRPNLTFSTLTVSNMSPEDSSIYLCSVVDELYGYTFGSGTRLTVV.

The table lists this clonotype with many counts. V gene TRBV5-6 combines with J gene TRBJ2-5; D is unresolved. V was clipped by 4 bases and J by 4 bases, with 5 bases between them. The CDR3 sequence is 11 residues long. Germline values: CDR1 SGHDT, CDR2 YYEEEE. The CDR3 DNA sequence: TGTGCCAGCAGCCAGACAGAGACCCAGTACTTC. Translation gives CASSQTETQYF.

This clonotype came up many times. The CDR3 region is CASSYSIRQQAFF. CDR3 nucleotide sequence: TGTGCCAGCAGTTACTCGATTCGGCAGCAAGCTTTCTTT. This chain connects TRBV6-2 or TRBV6-3 to TRBJ1-1; D is unresolved. Germline V CDR1 and CDR2: MNHEY, SVGEGT. V gave up 0 bases and J gave up 9 bases, with 11 bases separating them. The CDR3 is 13 residues long.

There are many counts of this clonotype. This rearrangement joins TRBV20-1 to TRBJ2-4; 14 nucleotides agree with TRBD2. The CDR3 sequence is 15 residues long. J gave up 6 bases and V 6 bases, and 7 bases lay outside the gene matches. The germline gives CDR1 DFQATT, CDR2 SNEGSKA (reference sequence). CDR3 in DNA: TGCAGTGCAAGGACTAGCGGGAGGTGGAGAAACATTCAGTACTTC. This sequence encodes CSARTSGRWRNIQYF.

The chain employs TRBV4-1 and TRBJ2-7; D is unclear. This CDR3 is 12 amino acids long. Trimming removed 6 bases from V and 6 bases from J, with 12 bases in between. Germline V CDR1 and CDR2: MGHRA, YSYEKL. The CDR3 sequence: CASSPGWGEQYF. CDR3 DNA sequence: TGCGCCAGCAGTCCCGGTTGGGGCGAGCAGTACTTC.

This clonotype was seen many times. V gene TRBV6-1 combines with J gene TRBJ2-4; D gene uncertain. Germline-derived CDR1 and CDR2 are MNHNS and SASEGT. V gave up 6 bases and J gave up 5 bases, with 8 bases separating them. This CDR3 spans 12 amino acids. The CDR3, as DNA: TGTGCCAGCAGCCGCGAACAAAACATTCAGTACTTC. This codes for CASSREQNIQYF.

This clonotype has at least ten counts. The V call is TRBV5-1, the J call TRBJ2-2, with 7 bases lining up with TRBD1. There are 16 residues in the CDR3. Germline CDR1 is SGHRS and CDR2 is YFSETQ. V dropped 6 bases and J dropped 3; count of bases not matched to a gene: 11. The CDR3 sequence is CASTPWTGAYTGELFF. The CDR3 DNA reads as TGCGCCAGCACCCCCTGGACAGGAGCTTACACCGGGGAGCTGTTTTTT.

The chain uses TRBV6-1 and TRBJ2-7; the match to TRBD1 covers 8 bases. Germline V lookup: CDR1 MNHNS, CDR2 SASEGT. This CDR3 contains 14 residues. V shed 6 bases, J shed 2 bases, and the junction held 6 bases outside the gene matches. The CDR3 DNA is TGTGCCAGCAGGCCGGGACAGGCACCCTACGAGCAGTACTTC. Protein sequence: CASRPGQAPYEQYF.

In this sample, this clonotype turned up many times. V is TRBV2 and J is TRBJ1-1; possibly TRBD1 for D (5 bases). The CDR3 is 14 residues long. Trimming took off 5 bases at V and 1 base at J, with 11 bases between the two ends. Looked up from germline, CDR1 is SNHLY and CDR2 is FYNNEI. CDR3 sequence: CASSSQVGNTEAFF. CDR3 bases: TGTGCCAGCAGTTCACAGGTTGGGAACACTGAAGCTTTCTTT.

This clonotype turned up a few times. V usage is TRBV30 and J usage is TRBJ2-7; TRBD2 matches 11 bases. The CDR3 sequence is 16 residues long. The V segment lost 1 base and the J segment 5 bases; nucleotides outside the gene matches: 10. Germline CDR1 reads GTSNPN; CDR2 reads SVGIG (reference sequence). CDR3 sequence reads: CAWSGPVTSGNHEQYF. CDR3 sequence (DNA): TGTGCCTGGAGTGGCCCGGTGACTAGCGGGAACCACGAGCAGTACTTC.

There are many counts of this clonotype. The rearrangement joins TRBV5-1 to TRBJ1-1, with D possibly matching TRBD1 (5 bases). V was trimmed by 1 base and J by 1 base, leaving 11 bases between them. The CDR3 has 15 amino acids. Germline CDR1 reads SGHRS; CDR2 reads YFSETQ. The CDR3 nucleotides are TGCGCCAGCAGCTTGACCAGGGTCGGGAACACTGAAGCTTTCTTT. Its translation: CASSLTRVGNTEAFF.

The table lists this clonotype with many counts. V gene TRBV6-5 combines with J gene TRBJ1-6; 11 positions match TRBD1. Germline assignment: CDR1 MNHEY and CDR2 SVGAGI. The CDR3 extends over 16 amino acids. Germline trimming cut 0 bases from V and 9 bases from J; bases unmatched to any gene: 4. This chain's CDR3 is CASSYSTGTGGSPLHF. The CDR3, as DNA: TGTGCCAGCAGTTACTCGACCGGGACAGGGGGTTCACCCCTCCACTTT.

This clonotype was detected many times. CDR3 DNA sequence: TGTGCCATCAGTTTGACCCCGCTCACCGGGGAGCTGTTTTTT. It translates to CAISLTPLTGELFF. This rearrangement joins TRBV10-3 to TRBJ2-2; D uncertain. The germline V and J ends were trimmed by 5 bases and 4 bases, with 11 bases remaining between them. Germline CDR1 ENHRY, CDR2 SYGVKD. The CDR3 extends over 14 amino acids.

This chain uses TRBV20-1 with TRBJ2-5; D might be TRBD1 (6 bases). Germline values: CDR1 DFQATT, CDR2 SNEGSKA (reference sequence). V lost 4 bases and J lost 1, with 16 bases in between. The CDR3 is made up of 15 amino acids. CDR3 sequence (DNA): TGCAGTGCTAAGGGGGTTCAAGAATTCCAAGAGACCCAGTACTTC. Its translation is CSAKGVQEFQETQYF.

The rearrangement uses TRBV7-2 and TRBJ2-2; 10 nucleotides match TRBD2. The CDR3 spans 16 residues. The germline gives CDR1 SGHTA, CDR2 FQGNSA. V trimming: 0 bases; J trimming: 4 bases; junction bases outside the gene matches: 2. CDR3 in amino acids: CASSLAASGSTGELFF. For the CDR3, the DNA is TGTGCCAGCAGCTTAGCGGCTAGCGGGAGCACCGGGGAGCTGTTTTTT.

The chain employs TRBV28 and TRBJ2-7; tentative D call: TRBD1 (6 bases). Germline V gene lookup returns CDR1 MDHEN and CDR2 SYDVKM. The V and J ends lost 6 bases and 3 bases respectively, with 15 bases between them. The CDR3 contains 14 residues. The CDR3 coding sequence is TGTGCCAGCAGCCGGTACCAGGGGATCTACGAGCAGTACTTC. Protein sequence: CASSRYQGIYEQYF.

About this clonotype itself: The junction differs from germline at one of its ends, possibly a read error. The CDR3 DNA is TGCAGCGAGACAATGGGCACAGATACGCGGTATTTT. Translation gives CSETMGTDTRYF. J is TRBJ2-3 and V is TRBV29-1, with D uncertain. Germline V lookup: CDR1 SQVTM, CDR2 ANQGSEA. The CDR3 has 12 amino acids.

The chain carries TRBV7-9 and TRBJ1-3; no clear D. Per the germline V gene, CDR1 is SEHNR and CDR2 is FQNEAQ (reference sequence). The CDR3 contains 15 residues. V dropped 5 bases and J dropped 1 base, with 12 bases sitting between them. The CDR3 sequence is CASSLGRISGNTIYF. CDR3 nucleotide sequence: TGTGCCAGCAGCCTCGGACGGATTTCTGGAAACACCATATATTTT.

V and J are TRBV12-3 or TRBV12-4 and TRBJ2-5; weak D call: TRBD2 (5 bases). Trimming cost V 1 base and J 3 bases, with 12 bases left between them. This CDR3 contains 15 residues. The CDR3 is CASSLGALTKETQYF. The CDR3 DNA reads as TGTGCCAGCAGTTTAGGAGCGCTGACTAAAGAGACCCAGTACTTC.

This sequence joins TRBV7-2 and TRBJ2-7; the match to TRBD2 covers 7 bases. Germline CDR1 and CDR2: SGHTA and FQGNSA. This CDR3 has 15 amino acids. Trimming took 3 bases from V and 2 from J; bases not matched to a gene: 7. The CDR3 region has the DNA TGTGCCAGCAGCTTTGACCCAGCGGGACCCTACGAGCAGTACTTC. It encodes CASSFDPAGPYEQYF.

This clonotype was seen ten or more times. The rearrangement uses TRBV18 and TRBJ2-5; 7 positions match TRBD2. In germline, CDR1 is KGHSH, CDR2 LQKENI. V was pared by 2 bases and J by 0 bases, with 12 bases of the junction left unmatched. The CDR3 covers 18 residues. In nucleotides, the CDR3 is TGTGCCAGCTCACCATCGCTTGGGGCGGGAGCCCACCAAGAGACCCAGTACTTC. Translating gives CASSPSLGAGAHQETQYF.